These 5 T cell receptor beta chains were all obtained from the same sample, sequenced in a study of vaccination effects on CD4 cells after COVID-19. Sequencing was performed with immunoSEQ multiplex PCR; in TCRdb, only in-frame clones are kept and a portion is missing. Of 75,000 or so clones listed, roughly 80% are singletons. ViraFEST expansion of antigen-specific CD4+ T cells with viral peptide pools preceded sequencing. Investigators separated out CD4+ T cells once around nine days of culture had passed. Participants received two doses of either the BNT162b2 or mRNA-1273 vaccine. These TCRs' antigens remain unknown. The material sequenced was CD4+ T cells from PBMCs cultured with HCoV-OC43 spike peptides, taken after COVID-19 vaccination. The subset was: HCoV-OC43 spike overlapping peptide pool stimulation. Source of these receptors: a human donor who received a COVID-19 vaccine.

The CDR3 DNA is TGTGCCAGCACCCCAAGCGGCTCCTACGAGCAGTACGTC. It is translated as CASTPSGSYEQYV. This chain uses TRBV2 with TRBJ2-7; the D gene is possibly TRBD2 (5 bases). With 7 bases removed from V and 0 bases from J, the gap between germline ends came to 10 bases. Germline loops: CDR1 SNHLY, CDR2 FYNNEI. The CDR3 length is 13 residues.

This clone was observed a few times. The chain joins TRBV5-1 to TRBJ1-1; 9 bases align to TRBD1. CDR1 is SGHRS and CDR2 is YFSETQ in the germline V gene. The CDR3 length is 13 residues. V gave up 7 bases and J gave up 6 bases; unmatched junction bases: 7. DNA for the CDR3: TGCGCCAGCGGGACAGGGCCAGGGGCTGAAGCTTTCTTT. Translating it yields CASGTGPGAEAFF.

The chain's CDR3 is CASGLDKYEQYV. For the CDR3, the DNA is TGTGCTAGTGGTTTGGACAAGTACGAGCAGTACGTC. V gene TRBV12-5 combines with J gene TRBJ2-7; unclear D gene. The CDR3 spans 12 residues. Germline CDR1 is LGHNT and CDR2 is FRNRAP. V was cut by 1 base and J by 4 bases, with 5 bases left in between.

The CDR3 DNA reads as TGTGCCAGCAGGCGGGACTCCTCTTGGGAGACCCAGTACTTC. It specifies CASRRDSSWETQYF. The V gene is TRBV7-2, the J gene TRBJ2-5; D perhaps matches TRBD2 (6 bases). V was trimmed by 6 bases and J by 5 bases, leaving 16 bases between them. Germline values: CDR1 SGHTA, CDR2 FQGNSA. CDR3 length: 14 amino acids.

The gene calls are TRBV7-9 and TRBJ2-3; D is undetermined. This CDR3 is built from 14 residues. Trimming took 1 base from V and 2 from J, leaving 7 bases between them. Germline V CDR1 and CDR2: SEHNR, FQNEAQ (reference sequence). CDR3 sequence (DNA): TGTGCCAGCAGCTTAGTTCCCCTCACAGATACGCAGTATTTT. This encodes CASSLVPLTDTQYF.